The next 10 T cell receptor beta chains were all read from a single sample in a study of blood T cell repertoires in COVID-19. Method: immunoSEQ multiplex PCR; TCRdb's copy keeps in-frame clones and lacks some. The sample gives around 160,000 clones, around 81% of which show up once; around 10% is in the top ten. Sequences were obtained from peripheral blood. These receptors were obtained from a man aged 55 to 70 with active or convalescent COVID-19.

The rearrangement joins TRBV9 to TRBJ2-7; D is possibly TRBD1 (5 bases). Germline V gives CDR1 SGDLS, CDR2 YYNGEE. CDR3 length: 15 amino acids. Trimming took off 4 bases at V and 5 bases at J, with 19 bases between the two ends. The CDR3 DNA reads TGTGCCAGCAGCCGGGCTGAATACAGGTTCCACGAGCAGTACTTC. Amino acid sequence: CASSRAEYRFHEQYF.

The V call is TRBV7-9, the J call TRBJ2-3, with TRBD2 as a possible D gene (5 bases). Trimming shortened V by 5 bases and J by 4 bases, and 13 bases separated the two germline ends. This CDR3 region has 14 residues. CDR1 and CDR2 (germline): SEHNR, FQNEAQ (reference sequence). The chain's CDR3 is CASSPTLGADTQYF. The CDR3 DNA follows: TGTGCCAGCAGCCCCACGCTCGGGGCAGATACGCAGTATTTT. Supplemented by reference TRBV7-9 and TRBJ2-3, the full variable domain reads DTGVSQNPRHKITKRGQNVTFRCDPISEHNRLYWYRQTLGQGPEFLTYFQNEAQLEKSRLLSDRFSAERPKGSFSTLEIQRTEQGDSAMYLCASSPTLGADTQYFGPGTRLTVL.

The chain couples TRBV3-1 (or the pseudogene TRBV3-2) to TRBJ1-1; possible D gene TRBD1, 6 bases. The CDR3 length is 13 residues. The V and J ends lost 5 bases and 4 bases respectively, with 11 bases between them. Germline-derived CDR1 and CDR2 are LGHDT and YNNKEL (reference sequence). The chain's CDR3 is CASSLGQSTEAFF. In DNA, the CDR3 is TGTGCCAGCAGCTTAGGACAGAGCACTGAAGCTTTCTTT.

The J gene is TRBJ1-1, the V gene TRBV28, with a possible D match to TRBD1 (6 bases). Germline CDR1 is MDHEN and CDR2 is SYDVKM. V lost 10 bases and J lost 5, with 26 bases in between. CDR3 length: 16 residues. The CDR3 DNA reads TGTGCCATATCCCTGGGGGGGGCCCGGGTTGGGACTGAAGCTTTCTTT. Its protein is CAISLGGARVGTEAFF.

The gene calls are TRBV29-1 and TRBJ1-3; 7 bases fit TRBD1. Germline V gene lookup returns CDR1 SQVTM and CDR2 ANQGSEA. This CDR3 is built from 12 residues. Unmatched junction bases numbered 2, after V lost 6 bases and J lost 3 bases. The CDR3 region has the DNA TGCAGCGTCGGGACAGATGGAAACACCATATATTTT. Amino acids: CSVGTDGNTIYF.

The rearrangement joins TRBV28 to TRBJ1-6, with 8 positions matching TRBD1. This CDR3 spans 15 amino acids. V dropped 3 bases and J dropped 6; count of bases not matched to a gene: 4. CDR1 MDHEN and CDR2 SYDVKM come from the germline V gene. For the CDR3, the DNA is TGTGCCAGCAGTTTCTTGGACAGGGCTAATTCACCCCTCCACTTT. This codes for CASSFLDRANSPLHF.

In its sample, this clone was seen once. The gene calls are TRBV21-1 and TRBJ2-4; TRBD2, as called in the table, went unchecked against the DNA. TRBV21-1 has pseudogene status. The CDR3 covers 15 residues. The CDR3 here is CASSKQEEPVNIQYF. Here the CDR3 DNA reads TGTGCCAGCAGCAAACAAGAGGAACCCGTAAACATTCAGTACTTC.

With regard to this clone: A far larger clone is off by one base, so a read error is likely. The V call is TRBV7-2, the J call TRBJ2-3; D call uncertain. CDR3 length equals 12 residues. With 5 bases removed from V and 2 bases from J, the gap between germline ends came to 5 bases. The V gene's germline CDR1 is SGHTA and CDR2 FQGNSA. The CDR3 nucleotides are TGTGCCAGCAGCCTTTACACAGATACGCAGTATTTT. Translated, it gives CASSLYTDTQYF.

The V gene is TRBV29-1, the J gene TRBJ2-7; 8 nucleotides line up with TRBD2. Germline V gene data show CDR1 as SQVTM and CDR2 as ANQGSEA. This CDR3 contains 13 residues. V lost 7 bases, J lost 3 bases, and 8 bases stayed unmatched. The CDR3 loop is CSADGAGGYEQYF. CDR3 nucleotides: TGCAGCGCCGATGGGGCGGGAGGCTACGAGCAGTACTTC.

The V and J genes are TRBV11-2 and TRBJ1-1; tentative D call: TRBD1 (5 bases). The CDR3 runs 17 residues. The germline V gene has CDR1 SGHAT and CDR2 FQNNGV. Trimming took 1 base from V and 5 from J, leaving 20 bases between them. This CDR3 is CASSLGLGGGIGTEAFF. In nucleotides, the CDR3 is TGTGCCAGCAGCTTAGGGTTGGGCGGGGGGATAGGGACTGAAGCTTTCTTT.